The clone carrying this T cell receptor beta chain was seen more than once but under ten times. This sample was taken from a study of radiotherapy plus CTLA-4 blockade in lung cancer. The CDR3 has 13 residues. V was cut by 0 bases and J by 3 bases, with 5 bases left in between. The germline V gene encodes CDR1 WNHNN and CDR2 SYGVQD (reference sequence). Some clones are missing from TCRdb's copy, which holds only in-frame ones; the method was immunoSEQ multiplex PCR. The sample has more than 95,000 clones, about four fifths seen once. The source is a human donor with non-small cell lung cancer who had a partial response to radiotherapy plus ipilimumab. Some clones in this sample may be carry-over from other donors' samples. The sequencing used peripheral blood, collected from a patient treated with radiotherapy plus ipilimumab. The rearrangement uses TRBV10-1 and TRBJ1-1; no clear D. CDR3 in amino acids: CASSESPDTEAFF. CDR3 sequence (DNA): TGCGCCAGCAGTGAGTCCCCAGACACTGAAGCTTTCTTT.